This T cell receptor (beta chain) derives from a study of beta chain features in type 1 diabetes. Study-wide context: No age, gender or cell yield differences were seen between patients and healthy donors.

About this clone: Its antigen is still unknown.

V lost 6 bases, J lost 1 base, and 8 bases lay in between. The CDR3 is 13 amino acids. The V gene's germline CDR1 is KGHSH and CDR2 LQKENI. Sorted populations all had greater than 98% purity. Findings and limits, study-wide: Researchers report that Type 1 diabetes patients had moderately but significantly shorter TCRB CDR3s across all four CD4+ subsets.

All of the isolated RNA was reverse transcribed, so expressed TCRB transcripts were sequenced. Some clones are missing from TCRdb's copy, which holds only in-frame ones; the method was immunoSEQ multiplex PCR. The table includes over 200,000 clones, 9.5% to 13% detected once. The rearrangement links TRBV18 to TRBJ2-3; D not certain. The clonotype originates from a man in his thirties or forties with type 1 diabetes. The sequencing input was naive CD4+ T cells from blood. The CDR3: CASSPSGTDTQYF. CDR3 nucleotides: TGTGCCAGCTCCCCGTCTGGCACAGATACGCAGTATTTT.